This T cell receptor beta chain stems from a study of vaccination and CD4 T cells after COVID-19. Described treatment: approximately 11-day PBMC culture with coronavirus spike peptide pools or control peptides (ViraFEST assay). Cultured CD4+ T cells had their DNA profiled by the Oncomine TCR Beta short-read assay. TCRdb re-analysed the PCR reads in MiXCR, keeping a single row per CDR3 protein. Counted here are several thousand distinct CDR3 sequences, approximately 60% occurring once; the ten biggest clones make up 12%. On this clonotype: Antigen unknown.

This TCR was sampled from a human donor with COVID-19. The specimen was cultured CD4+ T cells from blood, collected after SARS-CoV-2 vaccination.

In DNA, the CDR3 is TGTGCCAGCAGCGAGGAAGGGGGGATCTATGGCTACACCTTC. Amino acid sequence: CASSEEGGIYGYTF. J is TRBJ1-2 and V is TRBV4-2; D perhaps matches TRBD1 (6 bases). Germline CDR1 is LGHNA and CDR2 is YNFKEQ. V gave up 5 bases and J gave up 4 bases, with 14 bases separating them. CDR3 length: 14 amino acids.